The sequence of this T cell receptor beta chain was determined in a study of spatial heterogeneity in lung cancer. Study summary: TCR and UMI combinations that were unique each appeared, on average, more than ten times in raw reads.

The time point: sample taken at primary tumor resection. The CDR3 covers 15 residues. The V and J ends lost 3 bases and 1 base, in that order; junction bases with no gene match: 7. Germline CDR1 and CDR2: DFQATT and SNEGSKA (reference sequence). This clonotype was recorded a few times. TCRdb fed the 5' RACE reads into MiXCR, producing one record per CDR3 protein. The sample includes 30,000 to 45,000 distinct CDR3 sequences, 7.5% of them seen just once. The clonotype was recovered from a male donor with early-stage non-small cell lung cancer. Specimen: PBMCs, collected at surgery. The gene calls are TRBV20-1 and TRBJ1-1; 8 bases line up with TRBD1. CDR3: CSARELTGANTEAFF. For the CDR3, the DNA is TGCAGTGCTAGGGAATTGACAGGGGCGAACACTGAAGCTTTCTTT.